This T cell receptor beta chain was documented in a study of blood T cell repertoires in COVID-19. Overall study: Donors in the United States, Italy and Spain gave samples during acute or convalescent COVID-19. Sample material is recorded as cDNA or gDNA derived from T cells, B-cell-depleted T cells, or PBMCs.

How the authors handled the data: Nucleated cell counts were estimated from reference gene primer amplification. The method was immunoSEQ multiplex PCR; TCRdb's version includes in-frame clones alone and lacks a portion of them. The DNA gave D and trimming, while V, J and clone size come from that table. The sample carries approximately 91,000 clones, 75% to 85% recorded once. Per germline, CDR1 LGHDT and CDR2 YNNKEL (reference sequence). The CDR3 spans 15 residues. J lost 3 bases, V lost 5 bases, and 8 bases had no gene match. The sequencing sample was made of peripheral blood. V is TRBV3-1 (or the pseudogene TRBV3-2) and J is TRBJ2-5; 8 bases fit TRBD1. This sequence was found in a man aged 65 to 85 with acute or convalescent COVID-19. The CDR3 loop reads CASSAGTGREETQYF. The CDR3 bases are TGTGCCAGCAGCGCCGGGACAGGTCGGGAAGAGACCCAGTACTTC.